Presented here are 10 T cell receptor beta chains from one specimen sequenced in a study of glioma-infiltrating T cells (dated by TCRdb to the mid-2010s). The instrument was an Illumina MiSeq. TCR alpha and beta CDR3 regions were amplified with the iRepertoire nested amplicon-rescue multiplex PCR (arm-PCR) platform from RNA. The public reads were reprocessed in TCRdb via fastp at Q25 and MiXCR, keeping in-frame beta chains. Here each entry gathers all rows of one CDR3 protein and keeps the most common genes and DNA. The sample profile shows roughly 4,000 distinct CDR3 sequences; approximately 20% of them were found once. In total, the top ten clones hold 8.5% to 10% of the sample. Sample: glioma tissue, nonneoplastic brain tissue, or PBMCs (not recorded which). These receptors were obtained from a human donor with low-grade glioma or glioblastoma, undergoing nonglioma brain surgery, or in good health (not recorded which).

This clonotype is medium-sized. The chain combines TRBV7-9 with TRBJ2-1; D uncertain. Trimming stripped 1 base from V and 6 bases from J, with 10 bases between. Germline V gives CDR1 SEHNR, CDR2 FQNEAQ (reference sequence). The CDR3 is 14 residues long. DNA of the CDR3: TGTGCCAGCAGCTTAGTGAGTCTAACCAATGAGCAGTTCTTC. It is translated as CASSLVSLTNEQFF.

This clonotype counts as medium-sized (0.01 to 0.1%). The chain links TRBV27 to TRBJ2-3, with 9 bases aligning to TRBD2. CDR1 and CDR2 from the germline V gene are MNHEY and SMNVEV (reference sequence). Losses at the gene ends were 3 bases for V and 6 bases for J; bases not matched to a gene: 4. The CDR3 runs to 14 residues. This chain's CDR3 is CASSFQRGADTQYF. DNA of the CDR3: TGTGCCAGCAGTTTCCAGCGGGGGGCGGATACGCAGTATTTT.

Many counts were recorded for this clonotype. The chain is built from TRBV14 and TRBJ2-2; D is uncertain. The V gene's germline CDR1 is SGHDN and CDR2 FVKESK. V was cut by 4 bases and J by 2 bases, with 11 bases left in between. The CDR3 runs to 15 residues. Here the CDR3 DNA reads TGTGCCAGCAGCCCAGCGACACTAAACACCGGGGAGCTGTTTTTT. Encoded protein: CASSPATLNTGELFF. The entire variable domain, with the rest obtained from reference TRBV14 and TRBJ2-2, is as follows: EAGVTQFPSHSVIEKGQTVTLRCDPISGHDNLYWYRRVMGKEIKFLLHFVKESKQDESGMPNNRFLAERTGGTYSTLKVQPAELEDSGVYFCASSPATLNTGELFFGEGSRLTVL.

This clonotype is medium-sized by share. This chain connects TRBV7-3 to TRBJ2-3, with D unclear. The V and J ends lost 5 bases and 0 bases respectively, with 15 bases between them. This CDR3 is built from 16 residues. Germline-derived CDR1 and CDR2 are SGHTA and FQGTGA. The CDR3 loop is CASSKFESSSTDTQYF. The CDR3 DNA reads TGTGCCAGCAGCAAGTTCGAAAGCTCTAGCACAGATACGCAGTATTTT.

As for this clonotype: A much larger clone is a single base away; this may be a read error. In DNA, the CDR3 is TGTGCCAGTAGTTCACCCCGAGACAAGGGTAGAAACATTCAGTACTTC. Translated, it gives CASSSPRDKGRNIQYF. The chain links TRBV19 to TRBJ2-4; no reliable D call. V was clipped by 5 bases and J by 6 bases, with 20 bases between them. The CDR3 length is 16 residues. CDR1 LNHDA and CDR2 SQIVND come from the germline V gene (reference sequence).

This clonotype was counted ten times or more. The chain uses TRBV19 and TRBJ2-1, with 11 bases fitting TRBD2. The CDR3 contains 15 residues. Per germline, CDR1 LNHDA and CDR2 SQIVND (reference sequence). Unmatched junction bases numbered 6, after V lost 2 bases and J lost 9 bases. CDR3: CASSIKLAGVGEQFF. The CDR3 nucleotides read TGTGCCAGTAGTATAAAACTAGCGGGGGTTGGTGAGCAGTTCTTC.

In its sample, this clonotype ranks as medium-sized. The V gene is TRBV6-1, the J gene TRBJ2-3, with D perhaps TRBD1 (6 bases). The CDR3 has 13 residues. Per the germline V gene, CDR1 is MNHNS and CDR2 is SASEGT. With 10 bases removed from V and 2 bases from J, the gap between germline ends came to 13 bases. The DNA of the CDR3 is TGTGCCAACAGACAGGACAACACAGATACGCAGTATTTT. As protein: CANRQDNTDTQYF.

In its sample, this clonotype is medium-sized (0.01 to 0.1%). The chain combines TRBV4-2 with TRBJ2-3, with D perhaps matching TRBD2 (5 bases). The germline gives CDR1 LGHNA, CDR2 YNFKEQ. The CDR3 covers 13 residues. The V end was cut by 5 bases, the J end by 4 bases, with 10 bases between. CDR3 nucleotide sequence: TGTGCCAGCAGCGAGGCTAGCTCAGATACGCAGTATTTT. Translation gives CASSEASSDTQYF.

This clonotype was seen ten or more times. This chain links TRBV2 with TRBJ2-2; tentative D call: TRBD2 (6 bases). The CDR3 is 14 residues long. V lost 7 bases and J lost 0, with 9 bases in between. CDR1 and CDR2 (germline): SNHLY, FYNNEI. Here the CDR3 reads CASMGTPNTGELFF. DNA of the CDR3: TGTGCCAGCATGGGGACTCCGAACACCGGGGAGCTGTTTTTT.

On this clonotype: This may stem from a read error, because a much larger clone lies one nucleotide away. The chain recombines TRBV3-1 with TRBJ2-5, with D perhaps TRBD2 (6 bases). Germline V gives CDR1 LGHDT, CDR2 YNNKEL (reference sequence). There are 15 residues in the CDR3. The DNA for the CDR3 is TGTGCCAGCAGCCGCCCGGGAGAGGGTGTGGAGACCCTGTACTTC. This encodes CASSRPGEGVETLYF.